This record covers a single T cell receptor beta chain. Its antigen is not identified. The data originate from a study of human thymus T cells. The assay was immunoSEQ multiplex PCR, and TCRdb's table has in-frame clones only and misses some. Of 120,000 or so clones listed, about 95% are singletons. It was from resections taken during corrective heart surgery that the thymus tissue came. Finnish infants who were healthy and having corrective surgery for congenital heart defects made up the donors. Findings of the study overall: Thymic and blood repertoires appeared to carry a bias in their V and J gene usage. A high degree of thymic repertoire overlap among unrelated individuals was reported in related research.

This clonotype originated in a boy under three years old with a congenital heart defect but otherwise immunologically healthy. The sequenced material came from thymus tissue.

CDR3 in DNA: TGTGCCAGCAGTTACTATTCCCGCGGCGAGCAGTACTTC. This encodes CASSYYSRGEQYF. This rearrangement joins TRBV6-5 to TRBJ2-7; D ambiguous. The CDR3 length is 13 residues. Looked up from germline, CDR1 is MNHEY and CDR2 is SVGAGI. The V end lost 1 base, the J end lost 6 bases, and 10 bases lay between the germline ends.